Listed below are T cell receptor beta chains from one sample, sequenced in a study of blood T cell repertoires in COVID-19. The protocol was immunoSEQ multiplex PCR, while the TCRdb copy is restricted to in-frame clones and leaves out a portion. Of 110,000 or so clones listed, 90% are singletons. Sequences were obtained from peripheral blood. Source of these receptors: a human donor in a cohort sampled during active COVID-19. Each CDR3 is given with its conserved first and last residue. The D gene is left open where the match is weak. The size field is filled for only some rows; it gives once, few, many or a size class.

v_call	j_call	clone_size	d_call	cdr3_aa	cdr3_nt
TRBV9	TRBJ2-1	.	.	CASSPRFGYSSYNEQFF	TGTGCCAGCAGCCCCCGCTTTGGTTACAGCTCCTACAATGAGCAGTTCTTC
TRBV13	TRBJ2-1	.	TRBD2	CASSSLAGETYNEQFF	TGTGCCAGCAGCTCCCTAGCGGGGGAGACCTACAATGAGCAGTTCTTC
TRBV12-5	TRBJ1-6	.	.	CASRGGHSLPLHF	TGTGCTTCACGCGGGGGGCACTCCTTACCCCTCCACTTT
TRBV5-5	TRBJ2-3	.	TRBD2	CASTSGGGLTDTQYF	TGTGCCAGCACCTCGGGCGGGGGTCTCACAGATACGCAGTATTTT
TRBV11-2	TRBJ2-2	.	TRBD2	CASSSTLAGGTGELFF	TGTGCCAGCAGCTCCACACTAGCGGGAGGCACCGGGGAGCTGTTTTTT
TRBV9	TRBJ2-1	.	TRBD2	CASSLSPSGRGDEQFF	TGTGCCAGCAGTCTATCCCCTAGCGGGAGGGGCGATGAGCAGTTCTTC
TRBV5-1	TRBJ2-3	.	.	CASSFSTLGGTDTQYF	TGCGCCAGCAGCTTCAGTACTCTAGGAGGCACAGATACGCAGTATTTT
TRBV2	TRBJ1-1	.	.	CASRRALGTEAFF	TGTGCCAGCAGGAGGGCTCTGGGCACTGAAGCTTTCTTT
TRBV27	TRBJ2-1	.	TRBD2	CASSVWGGNEQFF	TGTGCCAGCAGTGTATGGGGGGGCAATGAGCAGTTCTTC
TRBV6-6	TRBJ2-2	.	.	CASSLLEDVTGELFF	TGTGCCAGCAGTTTGCTCGAGGATGTCACCGGGGAGCTGTTTTTT
TRBV5-1	TRBJ2-1	once	TRBD2	CASSPLSGGPNEQFF	TGCGCCAGCAGCCCCCTTAGCGGGGGGCCGAATGAGCAGTTCTTC
TRBV7-3	TRBJ2-1	.	TRBD1	CASRSGTGSYNEQFF	TGTGCCAGCAGGTCCGGGACAGGGTCCTACAATGAGCAGTTCTTC
TRBV4-1	TRBJ2-2	once	.	CASSQVGTLNTGELFF	TGCGCCAGCAGCCAAGTAGGGACACTAAACACCGGGGAGCTGTTTTTT
TRBV6-2/TRBV6-3	TRBJ1-2	.	.	CASSYPDGYTF	TGTGCCAGCAGTTACCCAGATGGCTACACCTTC
TRBV18	TRBJ2-7	.	.	CASSPLPSGSYEQYF	TGTGCCAGCTCACCCCTCCCCAGCGGATCCTACGAGCAGTACTTC
TRBV5-5	TRBJ1-4	.	TRBD1	CASSFRGRGEKLFF	TGTGCCAGCAGCTTCAGGGGGCGCGGTGAAAAACTGTTTTTT
TRBV3-1/TRBV3-2	TRBJ2-2	.	.	CASSQIGGTGELFF	TGTGCCAGCAGCCAAATAGGCGGAACCGGGGAGCTGTTTTTT
TRBV7-2	TRBJ2-2	.	TRBD1	CASSTHRGVDTGELFF	TGTGCCAGCAGCACTCACAGGGGGGTTGACACCGGGGAGCTGTTTTTT
TRBV18	TRBJ2-1	.	TRBD1	CASSPDRRGRRTYNEQFF	TGTGCCAGCTCACCGGACAGGAGAGGTCGGCGTACGTACAATGAGCAGTTCTTC
TRBV5-1	TRBJ2-7	.	.	CASSLEGIVYEQYF	TGCGCCAGCAGCTTGGAGGGGATTGTGTACGAGCAGTACTTC
TRBV4-2	TRBJ2-1	.	.	CASSQEVGRRLLSSYNEQFF	TGTGCCAGCAGCCAGGAAGTCGGGAGACGTCTTTTAAGCTCCTACAATGAGCAGTTCTTC
TRBV19	TRBJ2-5	.	.	CASSGTGQETQYF	TGTGCCAGTAGTGGGACTGGCCAAGAGACCCAGTACTTC
TRBV6-5	TRBJ2-3	.	.	CASSYEIGTDTQYF	TGTGCCAGCAGTTACGAGATCGGTACAGATACGCAGTATTTT
TRBV19	TRBJ2-2	.	.	CATRGGDANTGELFF	TGTGCCACCCGGGGCGGGGATGCGAACACCGGGGAGCTGTTTTTT
TRBV11-2	TRBJ1-6	.	TRBD1	CASSLGITGGPSPLHF	TGTGCCAGCAGCTTAGGCATTACAGGGGGCCCTTCACCCCTCCACTTT
TRBV7-2	TRBJ2-1	.	TRBD2	CASSSFPRLAVNEQFF	TGTGCCAGCAGCTCCTTCCCTAGACTAGCGGTTAATGAGCAGTTCTTC
TRBV7-2	TRBJ2-3	.	.	CASSLGFGGRTDTQYF	TGTGCCAGCAGCTTAGGGTTCGGGGGACGCACAGATACGCAGTATTTT
TRBV19	TRBJ1-5	.	TRBD1	CASRESQGVHSNQPQHF	TGTGCCAGTAGGGAATCACAGGGGGTCCATAGCAATCAGCCCCAGCATTTT
TRBV5-4	TRBJ2-1	.	.	CASSLAGFGSVNEQFF	TGTGCCAGCAGCTTGGCCGGGTTCGGGTCTGTGAATGAGCAGTTCTTC
TRBV11-2	TRBJ2-7	.	TRBD2	CASSLASGRAYEQYF	TGTGCCAGCAGCTTAGCTAGCGGGAGGGCCTACGAGCAGTACTTC
TRBV2	TRBJ2-3	.	TRBD2	CASGRLAGSTDTQYF	TGTGCCAGCGGCCGACTAGCGGGAAGCACAGATACGCAGTATTTT
TRBV7-9	TRBJ1-4	.	.	CASSAGRRQRWFF	TGTGCCAGCAGCGCAGGGCGAAGGCAGAGGTGGTTTTTT
TRBV9	TRBJ1-4	.	.	CASSARAGPRNEKLFF	TGTGCCAGCAGCGCGAGGGCCGGGCCCCGTAATGAAAAACTGTTTTTT
TRBV12-3/TRBV12-4	TRBJ2-7	.	.	CASSLAEAYEQYF	TGTGCCAGCAGTTTGGCGGAAGCCTACGAGCAGTACTTC
TRBV19	TRBJ2-7	.	.	CASRDRYEQYF	TGTGCCAGTAGAGACAGGTACGAGCAGTACTTC
TRBV19	TRBJ1-5	few	.	CASSIASQPQHF	TGTGCCAGTAGTATCGCGAGTCAGCCCCAGCATTTT
TRBV14	TRBJ2-6	once	.	CASSGLRGRRSGANVLTF	TGTGCCAGCAGCGGGCTGCGGGGGCGGAGGTCTGGGGCCAACGTCCTGACTTTC
TRBV11-3	TRBJ1-3	few	.	CASSLVRGTGNTIYF	TGTGCCAGCAGCTTAGTGCGGGGGACTGGAAACACCATATATTTT
TRBV24-1	TRBJ2-1	.	TRBD1	CATSDLPLQGAHNEQFF	TGTGCCACCAGTGATTTGCCCTTACAGGGGGCCCACAATGAGCAGTTCTTC
TRBV7-9	TRBJ1-3	.	.	CASSLTRVRTGNTIYF	TGTGCCAGCAGCTTAACCCGGGTCCGTACCGGAAACACCATATATTTT
TRBV5-1	TRBJ2-7	.	TRBD1	CASSTRGQGGYEQYF	TGCGCCAGCAGCACTAGGGGACAGGGTGGTTACGAGCAGTACTTC
TRBV27	TRBJ1-1	few	.	CASSLQGFNTEAFF	TGTGCCAGCAGCCTCCAGGGTTTTAACACTGAAGCTTTCTTT
TRBV6-5	TRBJ2-7	.	.	CASVDSLGDEQYF	TGTGCCAGCGTGGACAGTCTGGGCGACGAGCAGTACTTC
TRBV19	TRBJ2-5	.	TRBD2	CASSQLRAGGLAAQETQYF	TGTGCCAGTAGCCAACTAAGGGCAGGGGGACTAGCCGCTCAAGAGACCCAGTACTTC
TRBV28	TRBJ2-5	.	.	CATGASYQETQYF	TGTGCCACAGGTGCCTCGTACCAAGAGACCCAGTACTTC
TRBV19	TRBJ2-7	.	.	CASSTPRGTGYEQYF	TGTGCCAGTAGTACGCCCCGGGGTACGGGGTACGAGCAGTACTTC
TRBV28	TRBJ2-4	few	.	CASSLTKNIQYF	TGTGCCAGCAGTCTAACCAAAAACATTCAGTACTTC
TRBV19	TRBJ2-3	once	.	CASSASAGTDTQYF	TGTGCCAGTAGTGCAAGCGCCGGCACAGATACGCAGTATTTT
TRBV19	TRBJ2-3	.	.	CATRPEPGGDTQYF	TGTGCCACAAGACCCGAGCCAGGTGGAGATACGCAGTATTTT
TRBV5-1	TRBJ1-4	.	.	CASRENEKLFF	TGCGCCAGCAGGGAGAATGAAAAACTGTTTTTT
TRBV5-6	TRBJ2-3	.	TRBD1	CASRVTVTGGQRTQYF	TGTGCCAGCAGGGTTACCGTGACAGGGGGCCAGAGAACGCAGTATTTT
TRBV27	TRBJ1-1	.	.	CASRRIGGDTEAFF	TGTGCCAGCAGACGGATCGGGGGGGACACTGAAGCTTTCTTT
TRBV6-5	TRBJ1-2	.	.	CASSYLTDRHYTF	TGTGCCAGCAGTTACTTAACTGACAGACACTACACCTTC